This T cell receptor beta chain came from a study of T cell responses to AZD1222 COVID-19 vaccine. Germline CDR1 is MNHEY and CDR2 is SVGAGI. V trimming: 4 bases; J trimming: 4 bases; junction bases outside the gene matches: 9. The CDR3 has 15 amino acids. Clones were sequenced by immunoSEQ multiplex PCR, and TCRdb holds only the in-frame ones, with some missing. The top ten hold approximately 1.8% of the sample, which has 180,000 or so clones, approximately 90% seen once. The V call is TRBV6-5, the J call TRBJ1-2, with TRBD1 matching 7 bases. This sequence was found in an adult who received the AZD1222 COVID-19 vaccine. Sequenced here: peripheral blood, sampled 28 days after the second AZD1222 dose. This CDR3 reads CASSSPRGMFYGYTF. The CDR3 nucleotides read TGTGCCAGCAGTTCTCCCAGGGGGATGTTCTATGGCTACACCTTC.